A single sample is the source of the 12 T cell receptor beta chains below, sequenced in a study of T cell changes during pregnancy in multiple sclerosis. Method: immunoSEQ multiplex PCR; TCRdb's copy keeps in-frame clones and lacks some. Of 40,000 or so clones listed, 80% to 90% are singletons. Source: CD4+ T cells from peripheral blood mononuclear cells, taken before pregnancy. The receptors were gathered from a female donor with multiple sclerosis, enrolled in a pregnancy study.

The chain employs TRBV5-1 and TRBJ2-5; perhaps TRBD2 as D (5 bases). Germline assignment: CDR1 SGHRS and CDR2 YFSETQ. Trimming stripped 0 bases from V and 5 bases from J, with 14 bases between. This CDR3 region has 15 residues. This chain's CDR3 is CASSLAPDSQETQYF. CDR3 bases: TGCGCCAGCAGCTTGGCCCCGGACTCCCAGGAGACCCAGTACTTC.

The rearrangement joins TRBV30 to TRBJ2-3, with D possibly being TRBD2 (6 bases). This CDR3 is built from 13 residues. Germline assignment: CDR1 GTSNPN and CDR2 SVGIG (reference sequence). The ends were cut back, 0 bases at V and 6 bases at J, with 10 bases in the middle. This CDR3 is CAWSVRRGDTQYF. The DNA of the CDR3 is TGTGCCTGGAGTGTGCGGCGGGGCGATACGCAGTATTTT.

This chain connects TRBV5-1 to TRBJ1-4, with D perhaps TRBD1 (5 bases). In germline, CDR1 is SGHRS, CDR2 YFSETQ. V was shortened by 4 bases and J by 4 bases, with 11 bases between the two germline ends. This CDR3 is built from 14 residues. CDR3 sequence: CASSLTAFNEKLFF. The CDR3 DNA reads TGCGCCAGCAGCCTGACAGCTTTTAATGAAAAACTGTTTTTT.

The V and J genes are TRBV14 and TRBJ1-3; TRBD1 is a possible D gene (5 bases). V was pared by 1 base and J by 4 bases, with 11 bases between. CDR1 is SGHDN and CDR2 is FVKESK in the germline V gene. CDR3 length equals 15 residues. CDR3 in DNA: TGTGCCAGCAGCCAAGGGGAGGGGTTAGGAAACACCATATATTTT. It translates to CASSQGEGLGNTIYF.

The chain couples TRBV2 to TRBJ1-6, with 7 bases identical to TRBD1. With 6 bases clipped from V and 0 bases from J, the junction kept 2 bases outside the gene matches. The germline CDR1 and CDR2 sequences are SNHLY and FYNNEI. The CDR3 spans 15 residues. The CDR3: CASRGQSSYNSPLHF. CDR3 coding DNA: TGTGCCAGCAGGGGACAGAGCTCCTATAATTCACCCCTCCACTTT.

This chain joins TRBV9 and TRBJ1-6; 7 bases map to TRBD1. Germline-derived CDR1 and CDR2 are SGDLS and YYNGEE. CDR3 size: 16 residues. V gave up 4 bases and J gave up 7 bases; unmatched junction bases: 11. In DNA form, the CDR3 reads TGTGCCAGCAGCAAACACGGACAGGCGGGGAATTCACCCCTCCACTTT. It specifies CASSKHGQAGNSPLHF. Variable domain in full (rest from reference TRBV9 and TRBJ1-6): DSGVTQTPKHLITATGQRVTLRCSPRSGDLSVYWYQQSLDQGLQFLIQYYNGEERAKGNILERFSAQQFPDLHSELNLSSLELGDSALYFCASSKHGQAGNSPLHFGNGTRLTVT.

In this sample, this clone turned up a few times. The gene calls are TRBV29-1 and TRBJ2-5, with 8 bases aligning to TRBD2. CDR1 and CDR2 (germline): SQVTM, ANQGSEA. The CDR3 length is 13 residues. Trimming at V came to 7 bases and at J to 5 bases, leaving 9 bases not matched to a gene. The CDR3 DNA reads TGCAGCGGGCGTAGCGGGGTAGCTGAGACCCAGTACTTC. Amino acids: CSGRSGVAETQYF.

The genes are TRBV7-9 and TRBJ2-7; weak D call: TRBD1 (8 bases). V was trimmed by 1 base and J by 7 bases, leaving 17 bases between them. Germline lookup yields CDR1 SEHNR and CDR2 FQNEAQ (reference sequence). The CDR3 consists of 15 residues. In DNA, the CDR3 is TGTGCCAGCAGCTTAGGAGACAGGGGAGCGGGGGAGCAGTACTTC. This sequence encodes CASSLGDRGAGEQYF.

This chain uses TRBV19 with TRBJ1-1; 9 positions agree with TRBD1. The CDR3 spans 15 residues. From germline, CDR1 is LNHDA and CDR2 SQIVND (reference sequence). The V gene end was trimmed by 10 bases and the J gene end by 0 bases; junction bases not matched to a gene: 9. This CDR3 is CATQDRGNMNTEAFF. The CDR3 DNA is TGTGCCACCCAGGACAGGGGCAATATGAACACTGAAGCTTTCTTT.

The J gene is TRBJ2-5, the V gene TRBV7-2; no definite D call. This CDR3 contains 13 residues. Germline V gene lookup returns CDR1 SGHTA and CDR2 FQGNSA. V dropped 5 bases and J dropped 1 base, with 8 bases sitting between them. CDR3 loop: CASSLRFQETQYF. The CDR3 nucleotides are TGTGCCAGCAGCCTGAGGTTCCAAGAGACCCAGTACTTC.

The chain employs TRBV5-1 and TRBJ1-1; tentative D call: TRBD1 (6 bases). The CDR3 length is 14 residues. Germline V lookup: CDR1 SGHRS, CDR2 YFSETQ. The V and J ends lost 0 bases and 1 base respectively, with 7 bases between them. The CDR3, as DNA: TGCGCCAGCAGCTTGGAAGGGGGGAACACTGAAGCTTTCTTT. It translates to CASSLEGGNTEAFF.

This clone was seen a few times. The chain employs TRBV2 and TRBJ1-1; TRBD1 is a possible D gene (6 bases). V lost 7 bases to trimming and J lost 1 base, with 13 bases between them. The CDR3 extends over 14 amino acids. CDR1 is SNHLY, CDR2 FYNNEI, per germline. The CDR3 here is CASTPQGTNTEAFF. The CDR3 coding sequence is TGTGCCAGCACCCCCCAGGGGACGAACACTGAAGCTTTCTTT.